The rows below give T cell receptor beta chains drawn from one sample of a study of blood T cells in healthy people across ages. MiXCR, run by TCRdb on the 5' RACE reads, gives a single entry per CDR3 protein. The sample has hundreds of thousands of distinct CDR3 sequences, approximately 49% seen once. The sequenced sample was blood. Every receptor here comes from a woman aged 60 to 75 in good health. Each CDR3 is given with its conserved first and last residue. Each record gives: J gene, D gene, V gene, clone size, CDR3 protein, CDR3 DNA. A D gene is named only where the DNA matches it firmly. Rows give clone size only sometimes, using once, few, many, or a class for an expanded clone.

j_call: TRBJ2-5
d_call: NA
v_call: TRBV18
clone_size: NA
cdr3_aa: CASSPGPGRANQETQYF
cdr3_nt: TGTGCCAGCTCACCTGGTCCGGGCAGGGCCAACCAAGAGACCCAGTACTTC

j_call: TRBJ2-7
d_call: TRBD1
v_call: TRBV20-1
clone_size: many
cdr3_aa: CSAREGKGGNEQYF
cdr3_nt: TGCAGTGCTAGAGAGGGAAAAGGGGGCAACGAGCAGTACTTC

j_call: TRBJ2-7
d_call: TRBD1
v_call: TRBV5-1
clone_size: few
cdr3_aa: CASRLAVQGAYEQYF
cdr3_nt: TGCGCCAGCCGCTTGGCGGTTCAGGGGGCGTACGAGCAGTACTTC

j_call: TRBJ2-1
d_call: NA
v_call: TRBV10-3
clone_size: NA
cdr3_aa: CAISESGANEQFF
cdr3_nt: TGTGCCATCAGTGAGTCGGGGGCCAATGAGCAGTTCTTC

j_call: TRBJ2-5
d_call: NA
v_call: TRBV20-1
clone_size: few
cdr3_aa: CSARDWSGAGEQYF
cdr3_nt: TGCAGTGCTAGAGATTGGTCGGGGGCTGGGGAGCAGTACTTC

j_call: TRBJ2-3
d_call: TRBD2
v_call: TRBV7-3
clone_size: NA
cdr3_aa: CASSLTPGGGRDTQYF
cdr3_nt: TGTGCCAGCAGCTTAACGCCGGGAGGAGGTAGAGATACGCAGTATTTT

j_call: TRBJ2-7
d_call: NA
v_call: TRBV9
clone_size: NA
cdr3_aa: CASSVELRGVGSYNEQYF
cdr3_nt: TGCGCCAGCAGCGTAGAATTAAGGGGGGTTGGGTCCTACAATGAGCAGTACTTC

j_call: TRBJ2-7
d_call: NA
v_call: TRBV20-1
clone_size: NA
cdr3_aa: CSVVRFSSYEQYF
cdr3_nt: TGCAGTGTGGTACGGTTCAGCTCCTACGAGCAGTACTTC

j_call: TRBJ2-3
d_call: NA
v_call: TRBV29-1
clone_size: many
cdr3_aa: CSVQRDTTDTQYF
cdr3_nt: TGCAGCGTTCAAAGGGATACCACAGATACGCAGTATTTT

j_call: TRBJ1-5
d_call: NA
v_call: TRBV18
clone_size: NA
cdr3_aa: CASSPPNDQPQHF
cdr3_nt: TGTGCCAGCTCACCACCCAACGATCAGCCCCAGCATTTT

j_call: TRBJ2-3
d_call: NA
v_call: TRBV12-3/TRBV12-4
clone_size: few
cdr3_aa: CASSQGGHTQYF
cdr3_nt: TGTGCCAGCAGTCAGGGTGGCCATACGCAGTATTTT

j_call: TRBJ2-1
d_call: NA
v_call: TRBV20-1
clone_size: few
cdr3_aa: CSATLEGGNYNEQFF
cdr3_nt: TGCAGTGCTACTCTCGAGGGAGGCAACTACAATGAGCAGTTCTTC

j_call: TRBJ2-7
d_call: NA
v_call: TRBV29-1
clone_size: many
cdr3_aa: CSVIRGNEQYF
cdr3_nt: TGCAGCGTCATCCGCGGTAACGAGCAGTACTTC

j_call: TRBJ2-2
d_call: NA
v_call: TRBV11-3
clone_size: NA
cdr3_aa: CASRRGTNTGELFF
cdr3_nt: TGTGCCAGTCGGAGGGGTACCAACACCGGGGAGCTGTTTTTT

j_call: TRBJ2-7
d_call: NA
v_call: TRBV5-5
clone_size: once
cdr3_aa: CASSQRGDTSYEQYF
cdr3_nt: TGTGCCAGCAGCCAAAGGGGGGACACTTCCTACGAGCAGTACTTC

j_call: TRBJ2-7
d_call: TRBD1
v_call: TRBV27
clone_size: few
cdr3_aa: CASSLKGAFFHEQYF
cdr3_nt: TGTGCCAGCAGTTTAAAGGGGGCGTTCTTCCACGAGCAGTACTTC

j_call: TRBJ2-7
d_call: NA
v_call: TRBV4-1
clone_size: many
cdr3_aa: CASSQRLTGPYEQYF
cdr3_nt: TGCGCCAGCAGCCAAAGGTTGACAGGTCCCTACGAGCAGTACTTC

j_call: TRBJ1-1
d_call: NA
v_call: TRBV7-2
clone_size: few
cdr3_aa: CASRSAGEAFF
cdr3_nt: TGTGCCAGCAGATCCGCGGGTGAAGCTTTCTTT

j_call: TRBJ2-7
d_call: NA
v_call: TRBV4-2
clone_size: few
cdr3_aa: CASSRRDAYEQYF
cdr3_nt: TGTGCCAGCAGCCGGAGGGACGCCTACGAGCAGTACTTC

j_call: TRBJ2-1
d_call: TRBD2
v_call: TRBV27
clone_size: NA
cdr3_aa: CASSRGLAGGPRYNEQFF
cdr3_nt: TGTGCCAGCAGTCGAGGACTAGCGGGAGGGCCAAGGTACAATGAGCAGTTCTTC

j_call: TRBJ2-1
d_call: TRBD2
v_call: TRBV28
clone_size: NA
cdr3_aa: CASSLGTSGEQFF
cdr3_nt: TGTGCCAGCAGTTTAGGGACTAGCGGTGAGCAGTTCTTC

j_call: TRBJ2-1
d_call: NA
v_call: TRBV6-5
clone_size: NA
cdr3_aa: CASSSYGNEQFF
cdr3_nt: TGTGCCAGCAGTTCATATGGCAATGAGCAGTTCTTC

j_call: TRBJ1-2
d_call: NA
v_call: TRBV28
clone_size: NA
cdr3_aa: CASGQVGGYTF
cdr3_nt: TGTGCCAGCGGACAAGTGGGGGGCTACACCTTC

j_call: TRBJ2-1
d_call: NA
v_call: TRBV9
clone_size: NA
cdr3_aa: CASSVGGLTSNEQFF
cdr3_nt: TGTGCCAGCAGCGTAGGGGGTTTGACATCCAATGAGCAGTTCTTC

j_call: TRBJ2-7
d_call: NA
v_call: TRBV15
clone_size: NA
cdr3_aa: CATSRLQDRETSGYYEQYF
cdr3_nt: TGTGCCACCAGCAGATTGCAGGACAGGGAAACTAGCGGGTACTACGAGCAGTACTTC

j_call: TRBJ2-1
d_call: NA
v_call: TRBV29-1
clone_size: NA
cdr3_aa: CSAAQRGVYNEQFF
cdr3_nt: TGCAGCGCCGCCCAGAGGGGGGTGTACAATGAGCAGTTCTTC

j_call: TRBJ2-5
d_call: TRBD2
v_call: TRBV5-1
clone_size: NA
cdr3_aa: CASSSELAGGYNEQYF
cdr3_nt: TGCGCCAGCAGCAGTGAACTAGCGGGAGGGTACAATGAGCAGTACTTC

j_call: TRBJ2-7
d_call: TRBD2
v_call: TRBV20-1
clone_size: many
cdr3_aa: CSATRTSGPYEQYF
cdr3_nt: TGCAGTGCCACCCGGACTAGCGGTCCCTACGAGCAGTACTTC

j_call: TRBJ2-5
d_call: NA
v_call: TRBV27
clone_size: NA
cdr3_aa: CASNRPGETQYF
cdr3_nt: TGTGCCAGCAACCGACCAGGGGAGACCCAGTACTTC

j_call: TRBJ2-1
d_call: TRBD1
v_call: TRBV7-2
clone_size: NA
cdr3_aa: CASSRRTGDGSEQFF
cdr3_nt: TGTGCCAGCAGCCGACGGACAGGGGACGGTAGTGAGCAGTTCTTC

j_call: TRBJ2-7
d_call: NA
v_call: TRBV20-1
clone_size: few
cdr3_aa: CSATDRLVSYEQYF
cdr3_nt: TGCAGTGCAACAGACAGGCTCGTCTCCTACGAGCAGTACTTC

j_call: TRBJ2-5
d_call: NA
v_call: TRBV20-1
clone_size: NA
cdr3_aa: CSAGGQPPEETQYF
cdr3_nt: TGCAGTGCTGGCGGGCAGCCTCCCGAGGAGACCCAGTACTTC

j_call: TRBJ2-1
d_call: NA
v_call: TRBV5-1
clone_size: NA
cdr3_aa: CASSRVGATNDEQFF
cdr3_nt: TGCGCCAGCAGCCGTGTCGGGGCTACGAACGATGAGCAGTTCTTC

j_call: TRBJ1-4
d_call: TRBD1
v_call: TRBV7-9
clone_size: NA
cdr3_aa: CASSLFTGATNEKLFF
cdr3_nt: TGTGCCAGCAGCTTATTTACAGGGGCAACTAATGAAAAACTGTTTTTT

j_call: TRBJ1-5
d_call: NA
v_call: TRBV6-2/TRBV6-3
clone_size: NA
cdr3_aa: CASSYSFGERDQPQHF
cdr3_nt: TGTGCCAGCAGTTACTCTTTTGGGGAGAGGGATCAGCCCCAGCATTTT

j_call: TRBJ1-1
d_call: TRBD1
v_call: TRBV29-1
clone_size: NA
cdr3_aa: CSVVRGTGVGAFF
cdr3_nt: TGCAGCGTCGTTAGGGGGACAGGGGTCGGAGCTTTCTTT

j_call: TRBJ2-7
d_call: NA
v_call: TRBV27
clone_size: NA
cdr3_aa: CASSQRRRINEYEQYF
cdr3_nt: TGTGCCAGCAGTCAAAGACGCCGGATAAACGAGTACGAGCAGTACTTC

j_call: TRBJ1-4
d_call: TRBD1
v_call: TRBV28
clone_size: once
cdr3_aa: CASRGQIEKLFF
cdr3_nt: TGTGCCAGCAGGGGACAGATTGAAAAACTGTTTTTT

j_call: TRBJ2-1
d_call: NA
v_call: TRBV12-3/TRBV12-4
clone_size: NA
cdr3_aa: CASSLGSKRYNEQFF
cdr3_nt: TGTGCCAGCAGTTTGGGTAGCAAGCGTTACAATGAGCAGTTCTTC

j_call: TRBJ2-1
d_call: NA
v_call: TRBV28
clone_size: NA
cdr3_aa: CASSPSTGSAYNEQFF
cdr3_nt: TGTGCCAGCAGTCCTAGCACGGGATCTGCCTACAATGAGCAGTTCTTC

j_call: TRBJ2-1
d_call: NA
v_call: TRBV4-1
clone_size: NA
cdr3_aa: CASSQLVGSYNEQFF
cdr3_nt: TGCGCCAGCAGCCAGCTGGTAGGATCCTACAATGAGCAGTTCTTC

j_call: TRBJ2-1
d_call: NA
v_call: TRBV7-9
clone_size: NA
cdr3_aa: CASSSTGPINEQFF
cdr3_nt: TGTGCCAGCAGCTCCACCGGGCCTATCAATGAGCAGTTCTTC

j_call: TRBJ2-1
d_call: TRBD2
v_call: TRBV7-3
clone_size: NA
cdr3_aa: CASSLIAGGPYEQFF
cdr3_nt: TGTGCCAGCAGCTTAATAGCGGGAGGGCCTTATGAGCAGTTCTTC